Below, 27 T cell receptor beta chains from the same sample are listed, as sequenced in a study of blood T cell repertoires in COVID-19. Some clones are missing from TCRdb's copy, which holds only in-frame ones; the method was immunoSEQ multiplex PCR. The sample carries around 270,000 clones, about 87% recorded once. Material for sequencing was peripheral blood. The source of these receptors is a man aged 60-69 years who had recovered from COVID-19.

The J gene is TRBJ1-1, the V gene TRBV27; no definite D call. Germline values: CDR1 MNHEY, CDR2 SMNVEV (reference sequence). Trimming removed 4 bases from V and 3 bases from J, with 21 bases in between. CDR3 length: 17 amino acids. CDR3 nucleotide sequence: TGTGCCAGCAGTTCGTACGGACTTGGACTTAGGGACACTGAAGCTTTCTTT. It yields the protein CASSSYGLGLRDTEAFF.

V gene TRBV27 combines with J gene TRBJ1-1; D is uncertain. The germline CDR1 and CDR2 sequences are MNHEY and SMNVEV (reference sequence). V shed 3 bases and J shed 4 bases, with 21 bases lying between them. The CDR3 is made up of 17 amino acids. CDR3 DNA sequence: TGTGCCAGCAGTTTCTTCGGGGTCTCCGGATTAAGCACTGAAGCTTTCTTT. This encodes CASSFFGVSGLSTEAFF.

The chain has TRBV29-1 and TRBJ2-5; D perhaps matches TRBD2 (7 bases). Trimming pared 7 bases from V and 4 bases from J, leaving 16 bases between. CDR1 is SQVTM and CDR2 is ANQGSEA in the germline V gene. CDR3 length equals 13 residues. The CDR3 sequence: CSARGGGRETQYF. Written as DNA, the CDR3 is TGCAGCGCGAGGGGGGGCGGGCGAGAGACCCAGTACTTC.

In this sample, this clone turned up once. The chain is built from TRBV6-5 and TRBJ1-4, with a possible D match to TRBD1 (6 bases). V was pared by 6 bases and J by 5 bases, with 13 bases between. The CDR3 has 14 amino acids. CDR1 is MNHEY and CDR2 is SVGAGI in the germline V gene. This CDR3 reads CASSSGEGNEKLFF. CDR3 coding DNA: TGTGCCAGCAGCTCAGGGGAGGGGAATGAAAAACTGTTTTTT.

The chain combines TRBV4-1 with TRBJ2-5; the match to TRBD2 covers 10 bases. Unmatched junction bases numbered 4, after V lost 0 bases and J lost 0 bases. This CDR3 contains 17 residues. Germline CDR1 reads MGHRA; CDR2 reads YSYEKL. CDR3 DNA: TGCGCCAGCAGCCAAGATACTAGCGGGGACCACCAAGAGACCCAGTACTTC. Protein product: CASSQDTSGDHQETQYF.

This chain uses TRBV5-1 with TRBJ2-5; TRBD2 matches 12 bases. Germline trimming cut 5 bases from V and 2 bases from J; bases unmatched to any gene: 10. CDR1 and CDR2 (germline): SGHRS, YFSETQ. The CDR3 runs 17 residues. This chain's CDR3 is CASRRLAGAQLQETQYF. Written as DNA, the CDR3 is TGCGCCAGCAGACGACTAGCGGGGGCTCAGCTTCAAGAGACCCAGTACTTC. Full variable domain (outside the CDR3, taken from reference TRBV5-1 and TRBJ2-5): KAGVTQTPRYLIKTRGQQVTLSCSPISGHRSVSWYQQTPGQGLQFLFEYFSETQRNKGNFPGRFSGRQFSNSRSEMNVSTLELGDSALYLCASRRLAGAQLQETQYFGPGTRLLVL.

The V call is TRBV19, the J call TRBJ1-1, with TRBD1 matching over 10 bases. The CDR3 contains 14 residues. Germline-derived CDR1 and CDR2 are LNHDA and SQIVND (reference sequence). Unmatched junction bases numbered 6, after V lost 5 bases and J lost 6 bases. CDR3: CASSPRDRGAEAFF. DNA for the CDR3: TGTGCCAGTAGTCCCCGGGACAGGGGAGCTGAAGCTTTCTTT.

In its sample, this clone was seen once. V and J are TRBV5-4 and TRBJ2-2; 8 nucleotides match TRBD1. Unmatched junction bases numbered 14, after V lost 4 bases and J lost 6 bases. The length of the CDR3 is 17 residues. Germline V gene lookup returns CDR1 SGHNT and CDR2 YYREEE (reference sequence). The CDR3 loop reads CASSQSGQVRLAGELFF. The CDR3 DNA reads TGTGCCAGCAGCCAATCGGGACAGGTCCGTTTGGCCGGGGAGCTGTTTTTT.

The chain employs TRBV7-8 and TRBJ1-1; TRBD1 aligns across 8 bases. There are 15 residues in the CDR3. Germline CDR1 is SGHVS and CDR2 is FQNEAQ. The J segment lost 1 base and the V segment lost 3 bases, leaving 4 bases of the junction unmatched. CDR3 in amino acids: CASSFGQGANTEAFF. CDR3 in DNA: TGTGCCAGCAGCTTTGGACAGGGCGCGAACACTGAAGCTTTCTTT. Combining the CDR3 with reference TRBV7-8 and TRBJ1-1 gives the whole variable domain GAGVSQSPRYKVAKRGQDVALRCDPISGHVSLFWYQQALGQGPEFLTYFQNEAQLDKSGLPSDRFFAERPEGSVSTLKIQRTQQEDSAVYLCASSFGQGANTEAFFGQGTRLTVV.

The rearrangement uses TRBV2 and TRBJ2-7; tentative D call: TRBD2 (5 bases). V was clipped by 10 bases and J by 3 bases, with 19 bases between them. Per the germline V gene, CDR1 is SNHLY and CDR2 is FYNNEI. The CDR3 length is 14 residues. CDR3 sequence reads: CATQSWGVVYEQYF. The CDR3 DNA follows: TGTGCCACCCAGAGCTGGGGAGTAGTCTACGAGCAGTACTTC.

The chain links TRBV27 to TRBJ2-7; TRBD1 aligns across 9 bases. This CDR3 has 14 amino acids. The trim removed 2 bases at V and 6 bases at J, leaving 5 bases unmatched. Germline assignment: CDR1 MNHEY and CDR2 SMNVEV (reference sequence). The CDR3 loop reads CASSLLTGGSEQYF. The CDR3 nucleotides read TGTGCCAGCAGTTTACTGACAGGGGGATCCGAGCAGTACTTC.

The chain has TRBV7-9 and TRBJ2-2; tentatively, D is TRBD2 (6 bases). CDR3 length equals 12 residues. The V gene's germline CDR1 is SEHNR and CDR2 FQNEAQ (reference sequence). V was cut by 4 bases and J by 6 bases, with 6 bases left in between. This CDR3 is CASSSGAGELFF. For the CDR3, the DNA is TGTGCCAGCAGCTCGGGGGCCGGGGAGCTGTTTTTT. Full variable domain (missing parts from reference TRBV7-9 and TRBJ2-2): DTGVSQNPRHKITKRGQNVTFRCDPISEHNRLYWYRQTLGQGPEFLTYFQNEAQLEKSRLLSDRFSAERPKGSFSTLEIQRTEQGDSAMYLCASSSGAGELFFGEGSRLTVL.

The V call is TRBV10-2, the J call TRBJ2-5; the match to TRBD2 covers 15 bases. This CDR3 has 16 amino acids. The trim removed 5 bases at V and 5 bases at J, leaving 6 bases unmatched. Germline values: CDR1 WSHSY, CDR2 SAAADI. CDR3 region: CASSRGLAGGQETQYF. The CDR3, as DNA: TGCGCCAGCAGTCGTGGACTAGCGGGGGGGCAGGAGACCCAGTACTTC.

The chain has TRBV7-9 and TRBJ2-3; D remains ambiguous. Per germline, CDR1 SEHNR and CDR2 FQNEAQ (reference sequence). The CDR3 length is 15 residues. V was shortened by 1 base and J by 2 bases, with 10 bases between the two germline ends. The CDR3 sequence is CASSLVVTDTDTQYF. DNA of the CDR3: TGTGCCAGCAGCTTAGTCGTAACAGACACAGATACGCAGTATTTT.

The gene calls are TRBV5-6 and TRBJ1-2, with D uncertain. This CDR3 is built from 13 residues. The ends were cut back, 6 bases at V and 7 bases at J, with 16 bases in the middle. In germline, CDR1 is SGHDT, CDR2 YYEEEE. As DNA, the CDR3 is TGTGCCAGCAACCCACGAGGATTAGGTGGCTACACCTTC. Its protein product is CASNPRGLGGYTF. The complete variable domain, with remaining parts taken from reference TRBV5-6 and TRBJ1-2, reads DAGVTQSPTHLIKTRGQQVTLRCSPKSGHDTVSWYQQALGQGPQFIFQYYEEEERQRGNFPDRFSGHQFPNYSSELNVNALLLGDSALYLCASNPRGLGGYTFGSGTRLTVV.

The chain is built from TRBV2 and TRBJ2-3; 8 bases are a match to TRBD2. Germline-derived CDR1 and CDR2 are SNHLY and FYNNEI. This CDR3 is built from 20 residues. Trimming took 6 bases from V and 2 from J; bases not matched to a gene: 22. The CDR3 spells CASRGGQVPWGLVFTDTQYF. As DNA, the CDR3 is TGTGCCAGCAGGGGAGGTCAGGTCCCGTGGGGACTAGTTTTCACAGATACGCAGTATTTT.

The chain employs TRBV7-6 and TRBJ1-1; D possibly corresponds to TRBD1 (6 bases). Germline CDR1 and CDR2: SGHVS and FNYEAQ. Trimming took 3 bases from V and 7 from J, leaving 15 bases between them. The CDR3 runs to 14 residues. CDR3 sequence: CASSLGAFGGEAFF. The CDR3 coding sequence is TGTGCCAGCAGCTTGGGGGCGTTTGGGGGTGAAGCTTTCTTT.

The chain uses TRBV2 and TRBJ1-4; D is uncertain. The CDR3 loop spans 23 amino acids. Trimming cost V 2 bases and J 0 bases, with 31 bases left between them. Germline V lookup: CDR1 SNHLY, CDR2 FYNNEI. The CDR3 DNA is TGTGCCAGCAGTGAATCTTCATACTCTTTTCTGGTACAGACCCATGCAACTAATGAAAAACTGTTTTTT. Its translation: CASSESSYSFLVQTHATNEKLFF.

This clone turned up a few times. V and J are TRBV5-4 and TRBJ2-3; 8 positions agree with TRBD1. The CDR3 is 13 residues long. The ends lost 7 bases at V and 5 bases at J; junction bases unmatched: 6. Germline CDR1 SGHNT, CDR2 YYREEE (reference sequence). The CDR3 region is CASVLTGGDTQYF. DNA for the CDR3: TGTGCCAGCGTACTAACAGGGGGAGATACGCAGTATTTT.

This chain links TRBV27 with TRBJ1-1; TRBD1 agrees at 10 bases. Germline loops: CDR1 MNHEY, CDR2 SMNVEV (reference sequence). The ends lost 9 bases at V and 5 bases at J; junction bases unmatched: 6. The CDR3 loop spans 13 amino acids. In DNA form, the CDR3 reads TGTGCCAGTACTGACAGGGGGCGGACTGAAGCTTTCTTT. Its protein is CASTDRGRTEAFF.

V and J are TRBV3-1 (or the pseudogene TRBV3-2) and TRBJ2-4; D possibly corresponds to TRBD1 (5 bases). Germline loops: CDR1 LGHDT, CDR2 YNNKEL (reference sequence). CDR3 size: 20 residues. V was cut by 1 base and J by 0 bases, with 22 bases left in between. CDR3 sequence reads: CASSQVVDSTQPVAKNIQYF. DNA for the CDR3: TGTGCCAGCAGCCAAGTGGTCGACAGTACTCAGCCTGTAGCCAAAAACATTCAGTACTTC.

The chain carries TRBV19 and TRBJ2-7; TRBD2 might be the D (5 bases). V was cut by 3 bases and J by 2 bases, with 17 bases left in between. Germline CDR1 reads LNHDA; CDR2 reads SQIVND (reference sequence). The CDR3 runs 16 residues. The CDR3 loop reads CASSIGGLSIAYEQYF. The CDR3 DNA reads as TGTGCCAGTAGTATTGGCGGGCTCTCTATTGCCTACGAGCAGTACTTC.

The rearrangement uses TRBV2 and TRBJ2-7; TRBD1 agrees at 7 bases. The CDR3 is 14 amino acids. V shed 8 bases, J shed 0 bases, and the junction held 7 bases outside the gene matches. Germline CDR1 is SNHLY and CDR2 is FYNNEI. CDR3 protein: CASRFRGSSYEQYF. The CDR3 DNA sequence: TGTGCCAGCCGATTCAGGGGGAGCTCCTACGAGCAGTACTTC.

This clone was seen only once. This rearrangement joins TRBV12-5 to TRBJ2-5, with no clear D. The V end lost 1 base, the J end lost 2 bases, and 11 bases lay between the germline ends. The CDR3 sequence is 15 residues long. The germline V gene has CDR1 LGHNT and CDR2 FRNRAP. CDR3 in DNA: TGTGCTAGTGGTTTGGGGCTACAGATGCAAGAGACCCAGTACTTC. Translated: CASGLGLQMQETQYF.

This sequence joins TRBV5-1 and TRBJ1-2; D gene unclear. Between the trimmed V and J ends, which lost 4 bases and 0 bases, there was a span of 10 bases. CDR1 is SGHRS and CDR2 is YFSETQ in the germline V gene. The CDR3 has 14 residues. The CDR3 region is CASSGERPNYGYTF. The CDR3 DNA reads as TGCGCCAGCAGCGGGGAGCGACCTAACTATGGCTACACCTTC.

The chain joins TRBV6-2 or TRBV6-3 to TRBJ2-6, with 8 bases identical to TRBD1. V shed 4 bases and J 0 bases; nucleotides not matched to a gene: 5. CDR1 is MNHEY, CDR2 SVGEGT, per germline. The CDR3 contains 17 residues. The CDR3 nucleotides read TGTGCCAGCAGTTCCGGGACAGGAGCCTCTGGGGCCAACGTCCTGACTTTC. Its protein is CASSSGTGASGANVLTF.

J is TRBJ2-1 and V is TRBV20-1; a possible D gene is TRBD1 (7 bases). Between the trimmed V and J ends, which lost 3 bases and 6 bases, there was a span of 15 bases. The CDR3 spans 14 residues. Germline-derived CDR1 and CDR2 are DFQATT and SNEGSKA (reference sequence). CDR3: CSASAGQWVNEQFF. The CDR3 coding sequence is TGCAGTGCTAGTGCGGGACAGTGGGTCAATGAGCAGTTCTTC.